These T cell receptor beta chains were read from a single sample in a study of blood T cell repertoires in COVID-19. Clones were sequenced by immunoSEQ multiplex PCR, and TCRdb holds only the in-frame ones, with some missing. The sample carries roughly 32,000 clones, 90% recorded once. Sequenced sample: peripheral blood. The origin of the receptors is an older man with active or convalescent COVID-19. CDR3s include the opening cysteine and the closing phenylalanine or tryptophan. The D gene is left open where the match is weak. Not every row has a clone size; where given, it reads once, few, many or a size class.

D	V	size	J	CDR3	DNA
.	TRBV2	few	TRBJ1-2	CASSGGRATNYGYTF	TGTGCCAGCAGTGGAGGCAGGGCCACTAACTATGGCTACACCTTC
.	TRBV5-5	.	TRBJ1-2	CASSLGYSNYGYTF	TGTGCCAGCAGCTTGGGGTACAGTAACTATGGCTACACCTTC
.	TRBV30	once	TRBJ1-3	CAWGGRDISSGNTIYF	TGTGCCTGGGGCGGACGGGACATCAGCTCTGGAAACACCATATATTTT
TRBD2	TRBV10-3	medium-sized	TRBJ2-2	CAISDIAGYTGELFF	TGTGCCATCAGTGACATAGCGGGTTACACCGGGGAGCTGTTTTTT
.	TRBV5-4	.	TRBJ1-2	CASSTGQKVGYTF	TGTGCCAGCAGCACCGGACAGAAAGTTGGCTACACCTTC
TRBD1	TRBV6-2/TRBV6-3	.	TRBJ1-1	CASSLTRGLGAEAFF	TGTGCCAGCAGTTTAACCAGGGGGCTTGGTGCTGAAGCTTTCTTT
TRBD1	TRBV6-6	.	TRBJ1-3	CASSLTGTSGNTIYF	TGTGCCAGCAGTTTGACAGGGACCTCTGGAAACACCATATATTTT
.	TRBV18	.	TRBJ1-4	CASSPPSGNNEKLFF	TGTGCCAGCTCACCACCAAGTGGCAATAATGAAAAACTGTTTTTT
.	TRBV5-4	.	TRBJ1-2	CASSLERENYGYTF	TGTGCCAGCAGCTTGGAACGAGAGAACTATGGCTACACCTTC
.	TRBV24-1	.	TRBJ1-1	CATSDLQQGGAEAFF	TGTGCCACCAGTGATTTGCAGCAGGGAGGGGCCGAAGCTTTCTTT
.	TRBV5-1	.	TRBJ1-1	CASSYGGNTEAFF	TGCGCCAGCAGCTACGGGGGTAACACTGAAGCTTTCTTT
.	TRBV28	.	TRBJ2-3	CASSFPGLDTQYF	TGTGCCAGCAGTTTTCCAGGGTTAGATACGCAGTATTTT
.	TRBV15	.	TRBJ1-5	CATSGAVGYNQPQHF	TGTGCCACCTCCGGTGCGGTTGGGTACAATCAGCCCCAGCATTTT
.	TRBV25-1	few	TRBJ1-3	CASSDIRGAGNTIYF	TGTGCCAGCAGTGATATCAGGGGAGCTGGAAACACCATATATTTT
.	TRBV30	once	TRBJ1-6	CAWSDRSSYNSPLHF	TGTGCCTGGAGTGACAGGAGCTCCTATAATTCACCCCTCCACTTT
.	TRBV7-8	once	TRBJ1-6	CASSLMSSYNSPLHF	TGTGCCAGCAGCTTAATGAGCTCCTATAATTCACCCCTCCACTTT
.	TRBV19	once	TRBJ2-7	CARRGIPVYEQYF	TGTGCCCGAAGAGGGATTCCCGTCTACGAGCAGTACTTC
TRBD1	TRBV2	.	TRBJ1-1	CASDDRGPTFGEAFF	TGTGCCAGCGATGACAGGGGGCCCACCTTTGGTGAAGCTTTCTTT
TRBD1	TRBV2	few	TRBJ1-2	CASNFMGQGADGYTF	TGTGCCAGCAATTTTATGGGACAGGGGGCGGATGGCTACACCTTC
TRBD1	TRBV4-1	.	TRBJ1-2	CASSQAGTERNYGYTF	TGCGCCAGCAGCCAAGCCGGGACAGAAAGGAACTATGGCTACACCTTC
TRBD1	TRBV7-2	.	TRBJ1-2	CASSLVQGIGGGYTF	TGTGCCAGCAGCTTAGTACAGGGGATAGGAGGTGGCTACACCTTC
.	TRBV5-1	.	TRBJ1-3	CASSLVPDFSGNTIYF	TGCGCCAGCAGCTTGGTTCCGGACTTCTCTGGAAACACCATATATTTT
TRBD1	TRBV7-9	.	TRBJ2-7	CASSLNPGQGRPYEQYF	TGTGCCAGCAGCTTAAACCCTGGACAGGGGAGGCCTTACGAGCAGTACTTC
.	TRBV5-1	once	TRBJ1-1	CASSLGPNTGTEAFF	TGCGCCAGCAGCTTGGGCCCAAATACAGGCACTGAAGCTTTCTTT
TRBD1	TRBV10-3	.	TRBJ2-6	CAIGRPGQGVSGANVLTF	TGTGCCATCGGGAGGCCGGGACAGGGTGTTTCTGGGGCCAACGTCCTGACTTTC
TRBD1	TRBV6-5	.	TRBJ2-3	CASSYGTGFTDTQYF	TGTGCCAGCAGTTACGGGACAGGGTTCACAGATACGCAGTATTTT
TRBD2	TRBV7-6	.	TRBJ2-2	CASSLRLAGVPGELFF	TGTGCCAGCAGCCTTAGACTAGCGGGAGTCCCCGGGGAGCTGTTTTTT